These 11 T cell receptor beta chains originate from one sample sequenced in a study of OX40 agonist ivuxolimab in advanced cancers. Produced via immunoSEQ multiplex PCR; TCRdb's table is partial and in-frame only. The sample has about 50,000 clones; just under 85% are singletons. The specimen comprised CD4+ or CD8+ T cells sorted from blood, sampled in a trial of the OX40 agonist ivuxolimab. These receptors were taken from an adult with an advanced solid tumor such as melanoma, head and neck, liver or kidney cancer.

The genes are TRBV21-1 and TRBJ1-2. TRBV21-1 is given as a pseudogene. The CDR3 consists of 14 residues. CDR3 in DNA: TGTGCCAGCAGCAAATTTGAGGGCTTCTATGGCTACACCTTC. Translation gives CASSKFEGFYGYTF.

This chain joins TRBV5-4 and TRBJ2-5, with 12 bases identical to TRBD2. The closer fit of TRBJ2-7 to the DNA end suggests the J call may be wrong. The CDR3 sequence is 14 residues long. CDR1 is SGHNT, CDR2 YYREEE, per germline (reference sequence). CDR3 DNA sequence: TGTGCCAGCAGCTCGGGACTAGCGGGCTACGAGCAGTACTTC. The encoded protein is CASSSGLAGYEQYF.

The chain employs TRBV7-2 and TRBJ2-3, with D possibly called TRBD1 or TRBD2 (5 bases each). This CDR3 is built from 16 residues. The germline CDR1 and CDR2 sequences are SGHTA and FQGNSA. The V end was cut by 5 bases, the J end by 0 bases, with 15 bases between. CDR3 protein: CASSTGRLLSTDTQYF. The CDR3 DNA follows: TGTGCCAGCAGCACGGGACGGCTCCTTAGCACAGATACGCAGTATTTT.

The chain joins TRBV23-1 to TRBJ2-7; possibly TRBD1 or TRBD2 for D (5 bases each). TRBV23-1 is treated as an ORF (open reading frame) with a function not yet certain. This CDR3 is built from 19 residues. V lost 1 base, J lost 2 bases, and 24 bases lay in between. CDR3 residues: CASSQYKGSSVVKAYEQYF. In DNA, the CDR3 is TGCGCCAGCAGTCAATATAAGGGGAGTAGCGTCGTGAAGGCCTACGAGCAGTACTTC.

The chain carries TRBV6-5 and TRBJ2-2; D call uncertain. The CDR3 length is 12 residues. The germline V gene encodes CDR1 MNHEY and CDR2 SVGAGI. Trimming cost V 2 bases and J 6 bases, with 4 bases left between them. CDR3 sequence (DNA): TGTGCCAGCAGTTACGTGGCCGGGGAGCTGTTTTTT. Translated: CASSYVAGELFF.

This sequence joins TRBV5-4 and TRBJ2-7; D unresolved. V was trimmed by 0 bases and J by 3 bases, leaving 7 bases between them. Germline V gives CDR1 SGHNT, CDR2 YYREEE (reference sequence). The CDR3 spans 13 residues. CDR3 residues: CASSLGPFYEQYF. CDR3 nucleotide sequence: TGTGCCAGCAGCTTGGGGCCCTTCTACGAGCAGTACTTC.

The chain couples TRBV5-1 to TRBJ2-2, with D unclear. The ends were cut back, 4 bases at V and 0 bases at J, with 7 bases in the middle. The length of the CDR3 is 14 residues. Looked up from germline, CDR1 is SGHRS and CDR2 is YFSETQ. CDR3 sequence: CASSLHSNTGELFF. DNA of the CDR3: TGCGCCAGCAGCCTCCACTCGAACACCGGGGAGCTGTTTTTT.

The chain employs TRBV2 and TRBJ1-6; 7 bases line up with TRBD1. The CDR3 spans 15 residues. Per germline, CDR1 SNHLY and CDR2 FYNNEI. With V trimmed by 3 bases and J by 6 bases, 5 bases remained unmatched. CDR3 sequence reads: CASSDSAGGNSPLHF. Here the CDR3 DNA reads TGTGCCAGCAGTGATTCCGCAGGGGGTAATTCACCCCTCCACTTT.

This clone was seen a single time. The chain has TRBV27 and TRBJ2-7; no definite D call. This CDR3 spans 13 amino acids. Trimming took off 6 bases at V and 1 base at J, with 10 bases between the two ends. Germline V gene data show CDR1 as MNHEY and CDR2 as SMNVEV (reference sequence). CDR3 residues: CASRRGPSYEQYF. For the CDR3, the DNA is TGTGCCAGCAGACGTGGCCCTTCCTACGAGCAGTACTTC.

The genes are TRBV27 and TRBJ1-2; 7 bases are shared with TRBD1. This CDR3 comprises 13 residues. Trimming took 3 bases from V and 12 from J; bases not matched to a gene: 10. Germline CDR1 MNHEY, CDR2 SMNVEV (reference sequence). Here the CDR3 reads CASSFAQGVGHTF. Written as DNA, the CDR3 is TGTGCCAGCAGTTTCGCCCAGGGGGTGGGCCACACCTTC.

The V and J genes are TRBV5-6 and TRBJ2-7, with D tentatively TRBD1 (5 bases). V lost 7 bases to trimming and J lost 1 base, with 12 bases between them. Germline V gene lookup returns CDR1 SGHDT and CDR2 YYEEEE. This CDR3 has 13 residues. The CDR3: CASLSQGSYEQYF. The CDR3 bases are TGTGCCAGCCTTAGCCAGGGATCCTACGAGCAGTACTTC.